This TCR beta chain was retrieved from a study of regulatory and conventional T cells in RAG deficiency. Findings and caveats of the study: Shannon entropy fell and Simpson indices rose in RAG-deficient patients. Shorter CDR3s in all patient subsets; >85% Treg-Tconv overlap in Omenn. Compared with controls, unique Treg TCR beta sequences dropped roughly 100-fold in Omenn syndrome and CID/AS.

This CDR3 contains 14 residues. Trimming left V 5 bases short and J 3 bases short, with 14 bases between. Germline V CDR1 and CDR2: MNHEY, SMNVEV (reference sequence). TCRdb's table, derived via immunoSEQ multiplex PCR, lists solely in-frame clones and lacks some. The data show 8,500 or so clones, with 80% seen just once and 34% held by the top ten. For this clone: Its specificity is unknown.

Another study also made use of these data, one on regulatory T cells. From that paper: The primer mix had 52 TRBV and 13 TRBJ primers. Patient repertoires had restricted TRB V-J pairs and skewed V and J usage, most in Tregs.

The TCR was taken from a human donor in good health. The chain joins TRBV27 to TRBJ2-7; D unclear. The sample taken for sequencing was CD8+ T cells sorted from blood. CDR3 in amino acids: CASSPLAAIYEQYF. CDR3 sequence (DNA): TGTGCCAGCAGTCCTTTGGCGGCCATCTACGAGCAGTACTTC.